These 17 T cell receptor beta chains were sequenced from one sample in a study of molecular identifiers for immune sequencing clone quantification. TCRdb reanalysed the PCR reads using MiXCR and keeps one entry per CDR3 protein. The sample consists of a few hundred thousand distinct CDR3 sequences, roughly a quarter of them appearing once. Specimen: naive CD8+ T cells from blood, with Jurkat cell RNA spiked in. Subset given: FACS-sorted CD8+CD4-CCR7+CD45RA+ naive T cells. The receptors were sampled from a human donor in good health. Some libraries in this study had Jurkat cell RNA spiked in.

Turning to this clonotype: A much larger clone differs from this one at a single base, so this may be a read error. V and J are TRBV7-9 and TRBJ1-1; no clear D. The germline V gene has CDR1 SEHNR and CDR2 FQNEAQ (reference sequence). The CDR3 has 12 residues. This CDR3 reads CASVTPAAEAYF. The CDR3 DNA reads TGTGCCAGCGTCACCCCGGCGGCTGAAGCTTACTTT. Supplemented by reference TRBV7-9 and TRBJ1-1, the full variable domain reads DTGVSQNPRHKITKRGQNVTFRCDPISEHNRLYWYRQTLGQGPEFLTYFQNEAQLEKSRLLSDRFSAERPKGSFSTLEIQRTEQGDSAMYLCASVTPAAEAYFGQGTRLTVV.

This clonotype showed up just a few times. The genes are TRBV10-2 and TRBJ2-5; D gene unclear. Germline loops: CDR1 WSHSY, CDR2 SAAADI. Trimming stripped 6 bases from V and 3 bases from J, with 17 bases between. The CDR3 runs to 15 residues. The CDR3 DNA reads TGCGCCAGCAGCCCAGAAGGGCTAGGCGAAGAGACCCAGTACTTC. Translating gives CASSPEGLGEETQYF.

In its sample, this clonotype was seen a few times. This chain links TRBV11-3 with TRBJ2-3, with 11 positions matching TRBD2. V lost 5 bases to trimming and J lost 2 bases; unmatched junction nucleotides: 6. Germline CDR1 SGHNT, CDR2 YENEEA. The CDR3 sequence is 16 residues long. In nucleotides, the CDR3 is TGTGCCAGCAGCCCGGGACTAGCGGAAAACACAGATACGCAGTATTTT. This gives the protein CASSPGLAENTDTQYF. Looking up the rest from reference TRBV11-3 and TRBJ2-3 gives the full variable domain: EAGVVQSPRYKIIEKKQPVAFWCNPISGHNTLYWYLQNLGQGPELLIRYENEEAVDDSQLPKDRFSAERLKGVDSTLKIQPAELGDSAVYLCASSPGLAENTDTQYFGPGTRLTVL.

Comments on this clonotype: At one boundary the junction diverges from the germline segment, which might be a read error. The rearrangement joins TRBV12-3 or TRBV12-4 to TRBJ1-2; 9 bases are shared with TRBD1. This CDR3 is built from 15 residues. CDR3 coding DNA: TGTGCCAGCAGAACCCCGGGACAGGGAAACTATTGCTACACCTTC. Translated, it gives CASRTPGQGNYCYTF.

This clonotype was picked up many times. The chain has TRBV6-1 and TRBJ1-1, with 7 bases lining up with TRBD1. Germline trimming cut 5 bases from V and 4 bases from J; bases unmatched to any gene: 22. This CDR3 has 19 residues. CDR1 MNHNS and CDR2 SASEGT come from the germline V gene. The DNA of the CDR3 is TGTGCCAGCAGTCAAGAGGTTAGACAGGGTGTTTTAGGACGCACTGAAGCTTTCTTT. Translating gives CASSQEVRQGVLGRTEAFF.

This clonotype was seen ten or more times. The rearrangement links TRBV5-6 to TRBJ2-7, with D unresolved. The V end lost 1 base, the J end lost 0 bases, and 5 bases lay between the germline ends. Germline V gene lookup returns CDR1 SGHDT and CDR2 YYEEEE. The length of the CDR3 is 13 residues. As DNA, the CDR3 is TGTGCCAGCAGCTTGAAGAGCTCCTACGAGCAGTACTTC. It codes for CASSLKSSYEQYF.

This clonotype was detected a few times. The V call is TRBV7-2, the J call TRBJ2-7; perhaps TRBD1 as D (6 bases). The germline CDR1 and CDR2 sequences are SGHTA and FQGNSA. The V end lost 2 bases, the J end lost 2 bases, and 10 bases lay between the germline ends. CDR3 size: 14 residues. The CDR3 protein is CASSLWTDTYEQYF. The CDR3 DNA reads as TGTGCCAGCAGCTTATGGACAGATACCTACGAGCAGTACTTC. The complete variable domain, with remaining parts taken from reference TRBV7-2 and TRBJ2-7, reads GAGVSQSPSNKVTEKGKDVELRCDPISGHTALYWYRQSLGQGLEFLIYFQGNSAPDKSGLPSDRFSAERTGGSVSTLTIQRTQQEDSAVYLCASSLWTDTYEQYFGPGTRLTVT.

At least ten counts were recorded for this clonotype. The CDR3 loop is CASSLTAYYEQYF. In nucleotides, the CDR3 is TGTGCCAGCAGCCTGACAGCTTACTACGAGCAGTACTTC. The chain combines TRBV7-2 with TRBJ2-7, with D possibly matching TRBD1 (5 bases). The V and J ends lost 5 bases and 3 bases respectively, with 11 bases between them. The CDR3 extends over 13 amino acids. Germline loops: CDR1 SGHTA, CDR2 FQGNSA. Full variable domain (remainder filled in from reference TRBV7-2 and TRBJ2-7): GAGVSQSPSNKVTEKGKDVELRCDPISGHTALYWYRQSLGQGLEFLIYFQGNSAPDKSGLPSDRFSAERTGGSVSTLTIQRTQQEDSAVYLCASSLTAYYEQYFGPGTRLTVT.

This clonotype was counted many times. V and J are TRBV2 and TRBJ2-3, with D tentatively TRBD1 or TRBD2 (5 bases each). This CDR3 is built from 13 residues. Germline V gives CDR1 SNHLY, CDR2 FYNNEI. V was trimmed by 7 bases and J by 5 bases, leaving 13 bases between them. In DNA form, the CDR3 reads TGTGCCAGCACCCCGGGACGCGAAGATACGCAGTATTTT. Translating it yields CASTPGREDTQYF.

For this clonotype: A much larger clone differs by one base, so this may be a read error. Given the absence of the conserved phenylalanine or tryptophan at the CDR3 end, a read error is likely. The J gene is TRBJ1-6, the V gene TRBV30; 9 positions match TRBD1. This CDR3 has 13 residues. Looked up from germline, CDR1 is GTSNPN and CDR2 is SVGIG (reference sequence). J lost 13 bases, V lost 4 bases, and 8 bases had no gene match. CDR3 in amino acids: CAWNGQGNLPLHL. The CDR3 DNA sequence: TGTGCCTGGAACGGACAGGGGAACCTTCCCCTCCACCTT.

As to this clonotype: This may stem from a read error, because a much larger clone lies one nucleotide away. This chain joins TRBV2 and TRBJ2-7; D gene uncertain. V shed 6 bases and J shed 6 bases, with 9 bases lying between them. This CDR3 contains 11 residues. Germline lookup yields CDR1 SNHLY and CDR2 FYNNEI. The CDR3 sequence: CASSVVREQYF. The DNA of the CDR3 is TGTGCCAGCAGCGTTGTGCGCGAGCAGTACTTC.

The chain has TRBV18 and TRBJ2-4; TRBD2 aligns across 8 bases. Germline-derived CDR1 and CDR2 are KGHSH and LQKENI. The CDR3 spans 17 residues. The V segment lost 6 bases and the J segment 3 bases; nucleotides outside the gene matches: 13. The CDR3 region has the DNA TGTGCCAGCTCCTCAGCGGTGGCGGGAGGAGGCAAAAACATTCAGTACTTC. Translated, it gives CASSSAVAGGGKNIQYF.

Remarks on this clonotype: A much larger clonotype is one base distant, so this may be a read error. The V gene is TRBV4-3, the J gene TRBJ2-5; D is uncertain. The length of the CDR3 is 14 residues. Germline V lookup: CDR1 LGHNA, CDR2 YSLEER. DNA of the CDR3: TGCGCCAGCAGCCAAGATCGGTACCAAGTGACCCAGTACTTC. This translates into CASSQDRYQVTQYF.

The gene calls are TRBV5-1 and TRBJ2-3, with 13 positions matching TRBD2. This CDR3 is 18 amino acids long. From germline, CDR1 is SGHRS and CDR2 YFSETQ. The V and J ends lost 3 bases and 2 bases, in that order; junction bases with no gene match: 9. CDR3 sequence (DNA): TGCGCCAGCAGCTGGGAACCGGGACTAGCGGGAATCACAGATACGCAGTATTTT. Amino acid sequence: CASSWEPGLAGITDTQYF.

This clonotype was counted many times. The CDR3 protein is CASRPKGDRLNTGELFF. In DNA, the CDR3 is TGTGCCAGCAGACCTAAAGGAGACAGGTTGAACACCGGGGAGCTGTTTTTT. V is TRBV7-3 and J is TRBJ2-2; a weak D match, TRBD1 (6 bases). From germline, CDR1 is SGHTA and CDR2 FQGTGA. The CDR3 runs to 17 residues. Trimming left V 6 bases short and J 1 base short, with 18 bases between.

In this sample, this clonotype turned up once. The chain links TRBV7-9 to TRBJ2-3, with 8 nucleotides matching TRBD2. V shed 5 bases and J 4 bases; nucleotides not matched to a gene: 2. Germline V gene sequence: CDR1 SEHNR, CDR2 FQNEAQ (reference sequence). The CDR3 spans 13 residues. DNA of the CDR3: TGTGCCAGCAGCCCAGCGGGGGCAGATACGCAGTATTTT. It specifies CASSPAGADTQYF.

Ten or more counts support this clonotype. The V gene is TRBV13, the J gene TRBJ2-3; D is perhaps TRBD2 (6 bases). This CDR3 has 14 residues. V was cut by 2 bases and J by 4 bases, with 10 bases left in between. CDR1 and CDR2 (germline): PRHDT, FYEKMQ (reference sequence). CDR3 bases: TGTGCCAGCAGCTTAACTAGCAGCGCAGATACGCAGTATTTT. Its protein product is CASSLTSSADTQYF. The whole variable domain, filled in from reference TRBV13 and TRBJ2-3, reads AAGVIQSPRHLIKEKRETATLKCYPIPRHDTVYWYQQGPGQDPQFLISFYEKMQSDKGSIPDRFSAQQFSDYHSELNMSSLELGDSALYFCASSLTSSADTQYFGPGTRLTVL.